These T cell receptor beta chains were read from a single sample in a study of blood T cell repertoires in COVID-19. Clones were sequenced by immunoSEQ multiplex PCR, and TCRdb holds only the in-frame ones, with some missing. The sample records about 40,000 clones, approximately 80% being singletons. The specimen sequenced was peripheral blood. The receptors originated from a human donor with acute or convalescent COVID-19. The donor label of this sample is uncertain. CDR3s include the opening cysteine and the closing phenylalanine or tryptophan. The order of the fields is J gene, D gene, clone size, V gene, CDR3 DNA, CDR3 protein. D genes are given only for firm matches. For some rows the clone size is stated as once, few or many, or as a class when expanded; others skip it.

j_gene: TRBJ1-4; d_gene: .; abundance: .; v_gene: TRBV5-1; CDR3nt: TGCGCCAGCAGCTTGGCCGAAGGACAAGGGTTTGAAAAACTGTTTTTT; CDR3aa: CASSLAEGQGFEKLFF
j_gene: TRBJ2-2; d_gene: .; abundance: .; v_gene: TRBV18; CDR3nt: TGTGCCAGCTCACCCCGACAGGCCCTGGGGGAGCTGTTTTTT; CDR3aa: CASSPRQALGELFF
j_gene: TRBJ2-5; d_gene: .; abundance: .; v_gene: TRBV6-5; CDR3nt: TGTGCCAGCAGCTGGACGCTAGCAGTACAAGAGACCCAGTACTTC; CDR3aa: CASSWTLAVQETQYF
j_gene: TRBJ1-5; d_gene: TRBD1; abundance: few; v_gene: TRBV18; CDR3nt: TGTGCCAGCTCCTCAACCGGGACAGCCCTCTCGAATCAGCCCCAGCATTTT; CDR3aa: CASSSTGTALSNQPQHF
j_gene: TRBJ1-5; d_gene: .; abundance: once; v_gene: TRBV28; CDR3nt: TGTGCCACCCTCTACCAGGGGAATCAGCCCCAGCATTTT; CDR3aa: CATLYQGNQPQHF
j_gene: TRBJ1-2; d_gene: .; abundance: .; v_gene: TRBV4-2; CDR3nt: TGTGCCAGCAGCCAAGATCATGGCGGAGGGGGGGGAGGTGGCTACACCTTC; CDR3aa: CASSQDHGGGGGGGYTF
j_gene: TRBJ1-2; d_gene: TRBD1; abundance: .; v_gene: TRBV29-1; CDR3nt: TGCAGCGTTGAGGACAGGGGCTCCTATGGCTACACCTTC; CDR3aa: CSVEDRGSYGYTF
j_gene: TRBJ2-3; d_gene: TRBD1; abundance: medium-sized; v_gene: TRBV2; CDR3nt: TGTGCCAGCGTCCGGGACAGGGGAAGTTTCACAGATACGCAGTATTTT; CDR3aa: CASVRDRGSFTDTQYF
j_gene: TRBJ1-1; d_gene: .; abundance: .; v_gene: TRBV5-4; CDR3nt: TGTGCCAGCAGCTACATTACTACAGGGAACACTGAAGCTTTCTTT; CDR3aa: CASSYITTGNTEAFF
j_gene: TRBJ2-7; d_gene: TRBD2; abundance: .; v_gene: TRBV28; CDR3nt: TGTGCCAGCAGTTCCCTAGCGGGAGGTATGTACGAGCAGTACTTC; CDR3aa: CASSSLAGGMYEQYF
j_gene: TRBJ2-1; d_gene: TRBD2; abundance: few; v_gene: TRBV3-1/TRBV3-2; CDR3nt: TGTGCCAGCAGCCAAGATCGCGGGACTAGGGGACGTTCGTGGCAGTTCTTC; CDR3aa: CASSQDRGTRGRSWQFF
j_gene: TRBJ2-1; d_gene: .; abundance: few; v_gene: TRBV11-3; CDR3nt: TGTGCCAGCAGTGCGGACTACAATGAGCAGTTCTTC; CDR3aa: CASSADYNEQFF
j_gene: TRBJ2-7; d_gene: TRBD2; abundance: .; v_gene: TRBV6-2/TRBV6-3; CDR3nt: TGTGCCAGCAGTACGGGACTAGCGGGGGGACCCTACGAGCAGTACTTC; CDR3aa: CASSTGLAGGPYEQYF
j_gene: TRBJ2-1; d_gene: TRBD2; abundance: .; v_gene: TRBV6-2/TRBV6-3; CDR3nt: TGTGCCAGCAGTTACCTCGGGGAAGCGGGGGGGCAGGAGTTCTTC; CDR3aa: CASSYLGEAGGQEFF
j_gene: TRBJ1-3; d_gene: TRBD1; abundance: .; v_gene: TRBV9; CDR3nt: TGTGCCAGCAGCGCCGGGACAGGAGGAAACACCATATATTTT; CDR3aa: CASSAGTGGNTIYF